These 2 T cell receptor beta chains share one sample of origin, sequenced in a study of blood T cell repertoires in COVID-19. Libraries were prepared by immunoSEQ multiplex PCR; TCRdb keeps only in-frame clonotypes and omits some of them. The table records about 190,000 clones, over 75% of them present only once. Sequenced input: peripheral blood. All receptors come from a woman between 50 and 59 years old with acute or convalescent COVID-19.

V and J are TRBV25-1 and TRBJ2-1; TRBD2 matches at 8 bases. V lost 10 bases and J lost 6; bases outside the gene matches: 8. In germline, CDR1 is MGHDK, CDR2 SYGVNS. This CDR3 comprises 13 residues. The CDR3 loop reads CANAGTRVNEQFF. CDR3 nucleotide sequence: TGTGCCAACGCCGGGACTAGAGTCAATGAGCAGTTCTTC.

The chain employs TRBV3-1 (or the pseudogene TRBV3-2) and TRBJ1-5; D remains unclear. The germline V gene has CDR1 LGHDT and CDR2 YNNKEL (reference sequence). V shed 3 bases and J shed 0 bases, with 6 bases lying between them. This CDR3 contains 14 residues. The DNA of the CDR3 is TGTGCCAGCAGCCAGAGTTATAGCAATCAGCCCCAGCATTTT. This codes for CASSQSYSNQPQHF.